Listed below are T cell receptor beta chains from one sample, sequenced in a study of blood T cells in healthy people across ages. From the 5' RACE reads, TCRdb called clonotypes with MiXCR, one entry per CDR3 protein. This sample yields about 800,000 distinct CDR3 sequences, of which 20% to 25% are seen a single time; around 3.6% belongs to the top ten. This sample was shared with a second study, whose subject was T cells of mothers and their children.

The sample taken for sequencing was blood. These receptors came from a boy aged 10-17 years in good health. The CDR3 runs from the conserved cysteine through the conserved F or W. A D gene is named only where the DNA matches it firmly. Clone size appears in some rows only: once, few, many, or a class for an expanded clone.

.	TRBV4-3	.	TRBJ2-6	TGCGCCAGCAGCCAAGATCGGGCGGCTGGGGCCAACGTCCTGACTTTC	CASSQDRAAGANVLTF
TRBD2	TRBV12-3/TRBV12-4	.	TRBJ2-3	TGTGCCATCAAGGGGGGAGCGGGAGGATTAGATACGCAGTATTTT	CAIKGGAGGLDTQYF
.	TRBV12-3/TRBV12-4	few	TRBJ2-7	TGTGCCAGCAGTTTTGAGGGCAATACCTACGAGCAGTACTTC	CASSFEGNTYEQYF
.	TRBV12-3/TRBV12-4	.	TRBJ2-1	TGTGCCAGCAGCTCTCGGGTCCTAGCAGAACGTTACAATGAGCAGTTCTTC	CASSSRVLAERYNEQFF
TRBD1	TRBV29-1	.	TRBJ1-2	TGCAGCGTACCACAGGGGTGGTCTATGGGCTACACCTTC	CSVPQGWSMGYTF
.	TRBV7-2	.	TRBJ1-1	TGTGCCAGCAGCTTAGAGGAGTTTACTGAAGCTTTCTTT	CASSLEEFTEAFF
.	TRBV19	few	TRBJ2-7	TGTGCCAGTAGTATTGTTGTGGGAGAAACCTATGAGCAGTACTTC	CASSIVVGETYEQYF
TRBD2	TRBV7-3	few	TRBJ2-5	TGTGCCAGCAGCTTGAGCGGGGGAGTATCAGAGACCCAGTACTTC	CASSLSGGVSETQYF
.	TRBV20-1	few	TRBJ2-1	TGCAGTGCTAAACGGGGGAATGAGCAGTTCTTC	CSAKRGNEQFF
.	TRBV12-3/TRBV12-4	few	TRBJ2-1	TGTGCCAGCAGACCACTAGGAGAGTACAATGAGCAGTTCTTC	CASRPLGEYNEQFF
TRBD2	TRBV4-1	.	TRBJ2-3	TGCGCCAGCAGCCAAGAAGGGACTAGCGTACATACGCAGTATTTT	CASSQEGTSVHTQYF
TRBD1	TRBV4-3	.	TRBJ1-1	TGCGCCAGCAGCCCGGGACAGGGGGCTTTTGAAGCTTTCTTT	CASSPGQGAFEAFF
.	TRBV28	.	TRBJ2-7	TGTGCCAGCAGTGGGACCGGTGCCGGCGAGCAGTACTTC	CASSGTGAGEQYF
.	TRBV10-3	few	TRBJ1-1	TGTGCCCCATCTCGGCCAGGTCCTCTTATGAGCACTGAAGCTTTCTTT	CAPSRPGPLMSTEAFF
TRBD1	TRBV11-2	few	TRBJ2-1	TGTGCCAGCAGCTCAGGACAGGGGGCAGGAGAGCAGTTCTTC	CASSSGQGAGEQFF
.	TRBV29-1	.	TRBJ2-1	TGCAGCGTTGGTTTAAAGGGAACCTACAATGAGCAGTTCTTC	CSVGLKGTYNEQFF
.	TRBV18	few	TRBJ1-6	TGTGCCAGCTCACCATGGGCGGATCCTAATTCACCCCTCCACTTT	CASSPWADPNSPLHF
TRBD1	TRBV24-1	few	TRBJ2-7	TGTGCCACCAGTGACCCGACTCGACAGGGAAGGTACGAGCAGTACTTC	CATSDPTRQGRYEQYF
.	TRBV20-1	.	TRBJ2-5	TGCAGTGCCAACTCGGGGCAGCTTCAAGAGACCCAGTACTTC	CSANSGQLQETQYF
TRBD1	TRBV12-3/TRBV12-4	.	TRBJ2-4	TGTGCCAGCAGCCCGTCCGGGACAGGGAAAAACATTCAGTACTTC	CASSPSGTGKNIQYF
.	TRBV28	few	TRBJ2-3	TGTGCCAGCAGTCTCCGGGACCCCCGGACAGATACGCAGTATTTT	CASSLRDPRTDTQYF
TRBD2	TRBV29-1	.	TRBJ2-1	TGCAGCGTTGAGACTAGCGGGACATACAATGAGCAGTTCTTC	CSVETSGTYNEQFF
.	TRBV7-2	.	TRBJ1-4	TGTGCCAGCAGCTTAACCGGCAGAACTAATGAAAAACTGTTTTTT	CASSLTGRTNEKLFF
.	TRBV7-2	few	TRBJ2-2	TGTGCCAGCAGCCCCGACCCACGAGGGGCGATCCCCGGGGAGCTGTTTTTT	CASSPDPRGAIPGELFF
.	TRBV7-2	.	TRBJ1-5	TGTGCCAGCAGCTTAGAATCGGATACTAATCAGCCCCAGCATTTT	CASSLESDTNQPQHF
TRBD1	TRBV19	.	TRBJ2-7	TGTGCCAGTAGTGAAACGACCGGGACAGGGTGGCACGAGCAGTACTTC	CASSETTGTGWHEQYF
TRBD2	TRBV29-1	many	TRBJ2-7	TGCAGCGTTGAAGCGGGAGGACGGCACGAGCAGTACTTC	CSVEAGGRHEQYF
TRBD2	TRBV4-3	.	TRBJ2-7	TGCGCCAGCAGCCAAGATGGGGTAGCGGGAGGATACGAGCAGTACTTC	CASSQDGVAGGYEQYF
TRBD2	TRBV20-1	once	TRBJ2-2	TGCAGTGCTCCTAAAGCGGGGGCCGCCACCGGGGAGCTGTTTTTT	CSAPKAGAATGELFF
.	TRBV27	few	TRBJ2-1	TGTGCCAGCAGTTCCGTCAACCGACGGGATGAGCAGTTCTTC	CASSSVNRRDEQFF
TRBD1	TRBV28	once	TRBJ2-7	TGTGCCAGCAGTTTGACCGGGACAGGGCACCACGAGCAGTACTTC	CASSLTGTGHHEQYF
.	TRBV11-2	.	TRBJ2-1	TGTGCCAGCAGCTTAGTTGGTCTATCCTACAATGAGCAGTTCTTC	CASSLVGLSYNEQFF
.	TRBV19	.	TRBJ1-4	TGTGCCACCTCAACGGTATTGTCCGCAACTAATGAAAAACTGTTTTTT	CATSTVLSATNEKLFF